The source of this TCR beta chain is a study of neurological immune-mediated disorders. TCRdb processed the 5' RACE reads anew with MiXCR; each CDR3 protein has one entry. The table records approximately 30,000 distinct CDR3 sequences, less than 25% of them present only once. Many counts were recorded for this clonotype. The V gene's germline CDR1 is DFQATT and CDR2 SNEGSKA (reference sequence). V shed 0 bases and J shed 3 bases, with 15 bases lying between them. This CDR3 region has 15 residues. Specimen: CD4+ T cells from blood. The receptor was isolated from a man aged 50-60 years with HTLV-1-associated myelopathy (HAM/TSP). This chain uses TRBV20-1 with TRBJ2-7, with D perhaps assigned TRBD1 or TRBD2 (6 bases each). The DNA of the CDR3 is TGCAGTGCTAGAGATCTGCGCGGAGGGGGCTACGAGCAGTACTTC. Protein product: CSARDLRGGGYEQYF.